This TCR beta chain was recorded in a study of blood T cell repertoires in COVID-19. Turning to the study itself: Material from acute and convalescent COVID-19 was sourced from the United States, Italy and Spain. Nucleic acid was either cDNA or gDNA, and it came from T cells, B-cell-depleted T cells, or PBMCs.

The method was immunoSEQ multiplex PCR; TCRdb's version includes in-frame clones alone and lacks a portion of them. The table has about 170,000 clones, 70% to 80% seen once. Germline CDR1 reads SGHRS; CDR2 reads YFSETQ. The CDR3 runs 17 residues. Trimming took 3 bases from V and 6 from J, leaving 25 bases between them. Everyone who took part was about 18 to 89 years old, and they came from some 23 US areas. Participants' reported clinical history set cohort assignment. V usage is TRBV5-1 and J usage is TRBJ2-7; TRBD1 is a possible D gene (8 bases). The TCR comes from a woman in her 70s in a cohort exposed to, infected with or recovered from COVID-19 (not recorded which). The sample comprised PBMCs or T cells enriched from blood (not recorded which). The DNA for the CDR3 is TGCGCCAGCAGCTATTCCGGGACAGGTTGGCCGGGGGGCGAGCAGTACTTC. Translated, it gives CASSYSGTGWPGGEQYF.